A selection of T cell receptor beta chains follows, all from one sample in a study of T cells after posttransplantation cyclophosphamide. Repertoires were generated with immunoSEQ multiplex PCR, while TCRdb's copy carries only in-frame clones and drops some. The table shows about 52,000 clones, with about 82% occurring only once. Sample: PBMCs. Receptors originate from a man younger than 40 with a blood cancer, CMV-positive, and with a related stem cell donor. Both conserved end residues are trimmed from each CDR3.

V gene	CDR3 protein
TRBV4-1	ASSQDRLETQY
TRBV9	ASSPLGTVKETQY
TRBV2	ASVPSTSGRGTDTQY
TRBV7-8	ASSLRTGRGYYEQY
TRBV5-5	ASSLMLWETGTHEQY
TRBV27	ASSFGLAGVYEQY
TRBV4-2	ASSQPKTGGTYEQY
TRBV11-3	ASSFRGTQY
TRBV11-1	ASSPRVAGENREQY
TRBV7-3	ASSLRGEGSFSYNEQF
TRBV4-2	ASSQGLAGGRETQY
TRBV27	ASHPQAVRPGEQY
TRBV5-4	ASSWDTTGELF
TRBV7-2	ASSLVINRGRNEQF
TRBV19	ASSIAAGSNQPQH
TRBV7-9	ASSLDGWQGALEQY
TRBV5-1	ASSLGEPPYEQY
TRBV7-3	ASSLIPGLAGGNEQF
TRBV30	ARKVQGSNEKLF
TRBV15	ATSTTGAYGYT
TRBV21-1	ASSNSGFQY
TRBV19	ASSIRGRAPHEQY
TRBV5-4	ASSFGQGNMNTEAF
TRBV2	ASRPGQGNNGYS
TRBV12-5	ASGLNSGRTEAF
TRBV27	ASSFGWNQPQH
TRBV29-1	SAEKEGYEQY